This TCR beta chain originates from a study of T cell clonality in common variable immunodeficiency. Findings of the study overall: In common variable immunodeficiency, TCR beta chains reportedly carried fewer deletions and N-nucleotide insertions.

This clone was observed at least ten times. As yet, its antigen is unknown. Repertoires were generated with immunoSEQ multiplex PCR, while TCRdb's copy carries only in-frame clones and drops some. The record shows about 52,000 clones for this sample, with no singletons present. The TCR sequence derives from a person between 18 and 75 years old in good health. Sequencing was performed on peripheral blood mononuclear cells.

CDR3 sequence: CSVSGLGVSGNTIYF. The CDR3 DNA, read in part, is TGCAGCGTGTCGGGACTGGGGGTCTCTGGAAACACC. The V gene is TRBV29-1, the J gene TRBJ1-3; weak D call: TRBD1 (5 bases). Read coverage stops 3 residues before the CDR3 terminus; the germline J gene supplies the remainder. Trimming stripped 6 bases from V and 0 bases from J, with 15 bases between. CDR1 and CDR2 from the germline V gene are SQVTM and ANQGSEA. There are 15 residues in the CDR3.